Below, one T cell receptor beta chain is given with its context. CDR3 size: 14 residues. The V gene's germline CDR1 is ENHRY and CDR2 SYGVKD. The germline V and J ends were trimmed by 9 bases and 0 bases, with 12 bases remaining between them. The entry originates in a study of blood T cell repertoires in COVID-19. Study in general: Acute and convalescent COVID-19 samples came from the United States, Italy and Spain.

Per the original methods: Amplification of reference gene primers was used by the study to estimate nucleated cell counts. Assay used: immunoSEQ multiplex PCR; TCRdb lists only in-frame clones, some missing. V and J calls and clone size are copied from that table; D and trimming were computed from the DNA. The top ten hold 4.5% to 5.5% of the sample, which has approximately 210,000 clones, roughly 81% seen once. This sequence originates from a woman in her seventies with active or convalescent COVID-19. The J gene is TRBJ1-5, the V gene TRBV10-3; D not resolved. Material for sequencing was peripheral blood. The CDR3 DNA reads TGTGCCATAGCGGGGAGCAATAGCAATCAGCCCCAGCATTTT. It codes for CAIAGSNSNQPQHF.